This TCR beta chain derives from a study of T cell clonality in common variable immunodeficiency. Study observations and caveats: In common variable immunodeficiency, TCR beta chains reportedly carried fewer deletions and N-nucleotide insertions. Patient heterogeneity in the CVID cohort limited correlations between repertoire features and clinical complications.

V was trimmed by 2 bases and J by 3 bases, leaving 16 bases between them. The V gene's germline CDR1 is MNHNS and CDR2 SASEGT. The CDR3 runs to 16 residues. Using immunoSEQ multiplex PCR, the repertoire was profiled, and TCRdb retains in-frame clones only, with some absent. The sample includes 25,000 to 35,000 clones, none of them occurring once. This clone was counted a few times. Its antigen is unknown. With the read ending 3 residues before the CDR3 end, the germline J gene is used to fill in that end. The J gene is TRBJ1-2, the V gene TRBV6-1; no clear D gene. This receptor was identified in a human donor with common variable immunodeficiency. Sequencing was done on a sample of peripheral blood mononuclear cells. CDR3 DNA (partial): TGTGCCAGCAGTGAAAGGTTGGGCAGAGTACACTATGGC. Protein product: CASSERLGRVHYG. The full CDR3 is CASSERLGRVHYGYTF.